The present T cell receptor (beta chain) was sequenced within a study of cytomegalovirus exposure and HLA in healthy donors. Findings and limits, study-wide: Fewer N-insertions than the approximately 700-donor mean were reportedly shown by an Asian-associated ancestry cluster in a later analysis.

In the PCR, 60 Vbeta and 13 Jbeta primers were used. Sequencing used immunoSEQ multiplex PCR; TCRdb keeps in-frame clones, though not all of them. The data show tens of thousands of clones, 70% to 85% seen once. About this clone: No antigen is known for it.

There are 15 residues in the CDR3. V was cut by 5 bases and J by 0 bases, with 10 bases left in between. CDR1 SGHTA and CDR2 FQGNSA come from the germline V gene. The chain has TRBV7-2 and TRBJ1-4, with D tentatively TRBD1 (5 bases). Sequencing was done on a sample of PBMCs. This clonotype originated in a man in his fifties or sixties in good health and CMV-seronegative. The DNA of the CDR3 is TGTGCCAGCAGCAAGGACACCTCAACTAATGAAAAACTGTTTTTT. Residues: CASSKDTSTNEKLFF.